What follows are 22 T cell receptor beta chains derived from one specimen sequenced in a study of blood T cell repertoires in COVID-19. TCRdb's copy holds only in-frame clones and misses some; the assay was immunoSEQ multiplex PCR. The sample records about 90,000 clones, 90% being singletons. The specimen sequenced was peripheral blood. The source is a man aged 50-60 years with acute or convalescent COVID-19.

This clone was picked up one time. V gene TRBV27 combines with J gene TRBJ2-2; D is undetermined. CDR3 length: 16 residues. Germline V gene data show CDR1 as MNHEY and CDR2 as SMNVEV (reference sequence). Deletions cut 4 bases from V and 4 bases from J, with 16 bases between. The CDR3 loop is CASSSPSRQATGELFF. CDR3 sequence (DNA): TGTGCCAGCAGTTCGCCCTCACGGCAGGCCACCGGGGAGCTGTTTTTT.

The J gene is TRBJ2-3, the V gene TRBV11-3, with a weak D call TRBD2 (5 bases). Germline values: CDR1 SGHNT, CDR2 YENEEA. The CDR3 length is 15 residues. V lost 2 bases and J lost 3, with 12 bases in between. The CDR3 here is CASSLRTGSTDTQYF. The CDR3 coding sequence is TGTGCCAGCAGCTTACGAACGGGGAGTACAGATACGCAGTATTTT. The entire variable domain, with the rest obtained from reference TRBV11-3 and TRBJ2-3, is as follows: EAGVVQSPRYKIIEKKQPVAFWCNPISGHNTLYWYLQNLGQGPELLIRYENEEAVDDSQLPKDRFSAERLKGVDSTLKIQPAELGDSAVYLCASSLRTGSTDTQYFGPGTRLTVL.

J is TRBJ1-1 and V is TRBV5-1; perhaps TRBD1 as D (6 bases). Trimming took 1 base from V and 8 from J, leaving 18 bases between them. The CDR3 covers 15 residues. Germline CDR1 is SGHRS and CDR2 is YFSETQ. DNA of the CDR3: TGCGCCAGCAGCTTGACGGGGGGCGGAATGACCGAAGCTTTCTTT. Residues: CASSLTGGGMTEAFF.

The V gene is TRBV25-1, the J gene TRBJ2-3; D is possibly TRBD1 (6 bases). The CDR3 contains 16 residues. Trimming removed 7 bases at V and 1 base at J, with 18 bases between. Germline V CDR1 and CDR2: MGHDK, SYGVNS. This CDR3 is CASKSVRGWGTDTQYF. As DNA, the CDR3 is TGTGCCAGCAAGTCGGTCAGGGGATGGGGCACAGATACGCAGTATTTT.

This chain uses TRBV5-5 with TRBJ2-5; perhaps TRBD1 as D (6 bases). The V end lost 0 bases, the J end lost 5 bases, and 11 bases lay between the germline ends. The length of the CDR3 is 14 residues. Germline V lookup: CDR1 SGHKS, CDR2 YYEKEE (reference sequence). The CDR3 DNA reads TGTGCCAGCAGCTTGGTGGGGGCTGGGGAGACCCAGTACTTC. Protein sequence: CASSLVGAGETQYF.

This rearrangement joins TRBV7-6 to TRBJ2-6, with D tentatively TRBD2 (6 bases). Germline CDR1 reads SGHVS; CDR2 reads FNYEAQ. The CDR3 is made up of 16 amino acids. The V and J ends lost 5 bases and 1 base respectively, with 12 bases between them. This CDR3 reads CASSRTGVSGANVLTF. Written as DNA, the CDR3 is TGTGCCAGCAGCCGGACGGGAGTTTCTGGGGCCAACGTCCTGACTTTC.

The DNA for the CDR3 is TGTGCCAGCAGCCACCCGGGACAGGGGGCTGGCTATGGCTACACCTTC. Translated: CASSHPGQGAGYGYTF. The rearrangement links TRBV5-4 to TRBJ1-2, with 12 bases matching TRBD1. V gave up 4 bases and J gave up 4 bases; unmatched junction bases: 8. Germline CDR1 reads SGHNT; CDR2 reads YYREEE (reference sequence). This CDR3 contains 16 residues.

As DNA, the CDR3 is TGTGCCAGCAGCGCCAACCCGGGGAATCAGCCCCAGCATTTT. Its protein product is CASSANPGNQPQHF. The rearrangement joins TRBV3-1 (or the pseudogene TRBV3-2) to TRBJ1-5, with D uncertain. Deletions cut 5 bases from V and 4 bases from J, with 12 bases between. CDR3 length equals 14 residues. Germline V gene sequence: CDR1 LGHDT, CDR2 YNNKEL (reference sequence).

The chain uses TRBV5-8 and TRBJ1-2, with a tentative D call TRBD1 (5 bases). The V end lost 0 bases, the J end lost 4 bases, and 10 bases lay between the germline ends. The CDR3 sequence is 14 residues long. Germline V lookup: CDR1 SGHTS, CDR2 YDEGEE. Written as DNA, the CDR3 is TGTGCCAGCAGCTTGGCGGGGGTCCCCTATGGCTACACCTTC. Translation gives CASSLAGVPYGYTF.

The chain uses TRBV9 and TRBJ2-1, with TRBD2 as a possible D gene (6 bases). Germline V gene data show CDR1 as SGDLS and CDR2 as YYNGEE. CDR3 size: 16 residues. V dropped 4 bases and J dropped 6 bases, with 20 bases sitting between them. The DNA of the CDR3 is TGTGCCAGCAGCCCAGGGACCTCCCGGGGGTCCAATGAGCAGTTCTTC. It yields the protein CASSPGTSRGSNEQFF. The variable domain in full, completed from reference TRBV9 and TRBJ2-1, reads DSGVTQTPKHLITATGQRVTLRCSPRSGDLSVYWYQQSLDQGLQFLIQYYNGEERAKGNILERFSAQQFPDLHSELNLSSLELGDSALYFCASSPGTSRGSNEQFFGPGTRLTVL.

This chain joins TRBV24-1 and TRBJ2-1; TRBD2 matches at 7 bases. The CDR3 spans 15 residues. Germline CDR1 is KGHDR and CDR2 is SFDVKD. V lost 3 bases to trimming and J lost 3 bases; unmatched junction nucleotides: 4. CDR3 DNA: TGTGCCACCAGTGATCCTAGCGGAGGCTACAATGAGCAGTTCTTC. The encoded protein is CATSDPSGGYNEQFF.

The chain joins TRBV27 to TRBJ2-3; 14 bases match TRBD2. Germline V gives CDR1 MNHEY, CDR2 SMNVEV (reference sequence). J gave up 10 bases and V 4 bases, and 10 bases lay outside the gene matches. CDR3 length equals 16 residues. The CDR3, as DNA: TGTGCCAGCAGTTGGGGGGGACTAGCGGGAGCGCCGGCGCAGTATTTT. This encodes CASSWGGLAGAPAQYF.

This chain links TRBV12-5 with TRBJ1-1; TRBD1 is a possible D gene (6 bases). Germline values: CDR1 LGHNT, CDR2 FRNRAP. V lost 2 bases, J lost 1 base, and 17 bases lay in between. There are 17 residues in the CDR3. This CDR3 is CASGLKPIGGPNTEAFF. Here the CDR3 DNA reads TGTGCTAGTGGTTTGAAGCCGATAGGGGGTCCGAACACTGAAGCTTTCTTT.

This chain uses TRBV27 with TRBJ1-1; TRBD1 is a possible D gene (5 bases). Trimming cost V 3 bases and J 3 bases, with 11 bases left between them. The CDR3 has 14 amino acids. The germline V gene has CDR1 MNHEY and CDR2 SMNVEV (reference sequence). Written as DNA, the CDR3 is TGTGCCAGCAGTTTGGCGGACACCCACACTGAAGCTTTCTTT. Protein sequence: CASSLADTHTEAFF.

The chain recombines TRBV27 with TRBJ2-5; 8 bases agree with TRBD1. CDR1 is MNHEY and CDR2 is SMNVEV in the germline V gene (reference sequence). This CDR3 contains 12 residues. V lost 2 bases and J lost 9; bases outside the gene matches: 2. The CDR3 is CASSLPGGAQYF. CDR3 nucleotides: TGTGCCAGCAGTTTACCAGGGGGCGCCCAGTACTTC.

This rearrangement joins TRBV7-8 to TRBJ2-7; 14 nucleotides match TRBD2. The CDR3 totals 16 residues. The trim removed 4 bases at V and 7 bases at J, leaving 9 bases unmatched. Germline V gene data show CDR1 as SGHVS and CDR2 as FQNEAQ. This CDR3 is CASSSRLAGGTGEQYF. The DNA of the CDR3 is TGTGCCAGCAGCTCCCGACTAGCGGGAGGGACGGGGGAGCAGTACTTC.

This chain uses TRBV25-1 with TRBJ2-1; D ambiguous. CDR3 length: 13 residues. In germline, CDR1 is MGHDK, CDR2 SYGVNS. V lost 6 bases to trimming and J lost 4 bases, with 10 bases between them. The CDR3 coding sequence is TGTGCCAGCAGAAAATTAGTGTACAATGAGCAGTTCTTC. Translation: CASRKLVYNEQFF.

CDR3 in DNA: TGTGCCAGCAGTGACGCCGACAACTTGAACACTGAAGCTTTCTTT. Protein sequence: CASSDADNLNTEAFF. The gene calls are TRBV2 and TRBJ1-1; D not resolved. The CDR3 length is 15 residues. V dropped 3 bases and J dropped 0 bases, with 11 bases sitting between them. Germline V gene data show CDR1 as SNHLY and CDR2 as FYNNEI.

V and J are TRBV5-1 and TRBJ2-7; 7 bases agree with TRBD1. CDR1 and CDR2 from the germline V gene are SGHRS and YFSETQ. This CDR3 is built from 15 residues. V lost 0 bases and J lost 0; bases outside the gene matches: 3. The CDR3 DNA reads TGCGCCAGCAGCTTGGGACAGGGTGGCTCCTACGAGCAGTACTTC. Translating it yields CASSLGQGGSYEQYF.

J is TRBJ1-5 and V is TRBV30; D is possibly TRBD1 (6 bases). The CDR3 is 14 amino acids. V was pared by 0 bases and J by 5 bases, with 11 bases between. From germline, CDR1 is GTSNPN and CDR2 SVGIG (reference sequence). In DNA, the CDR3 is TGTGCCTGGAGTGTACTAGGGGGGGATCAGCCCCAGCATTTT. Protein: CAWSVLGGDQPQHF. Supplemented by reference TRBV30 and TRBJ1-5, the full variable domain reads SQTIHQWPATLVQPVGSPLSLECTVEGTSNPNLYWYRQAAGRGLQLLFYSVGIGQISSEVPQNLSASRPQDRQFILSSKKLLLSDSGFYLCAWSVLGGDQPQHFGDGTRLSIL.

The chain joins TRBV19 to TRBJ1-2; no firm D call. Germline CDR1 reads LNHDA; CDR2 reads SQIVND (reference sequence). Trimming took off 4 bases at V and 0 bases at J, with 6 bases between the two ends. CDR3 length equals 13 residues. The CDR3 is CASSRATNYGYTF. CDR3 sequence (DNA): TGTGCCAGTAGTAGGGCAACTAACTATGGCTACACCTTC.

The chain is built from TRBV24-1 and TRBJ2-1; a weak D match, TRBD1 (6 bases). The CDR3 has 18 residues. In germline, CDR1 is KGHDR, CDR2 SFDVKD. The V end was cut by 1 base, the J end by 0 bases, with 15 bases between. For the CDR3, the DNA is TGTGCCACCAGTGATTTACCCCAACAGGGATTCTCCTACAATGAGCAGTTCTTC. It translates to CATSDLPQQGFSYNEQFF.